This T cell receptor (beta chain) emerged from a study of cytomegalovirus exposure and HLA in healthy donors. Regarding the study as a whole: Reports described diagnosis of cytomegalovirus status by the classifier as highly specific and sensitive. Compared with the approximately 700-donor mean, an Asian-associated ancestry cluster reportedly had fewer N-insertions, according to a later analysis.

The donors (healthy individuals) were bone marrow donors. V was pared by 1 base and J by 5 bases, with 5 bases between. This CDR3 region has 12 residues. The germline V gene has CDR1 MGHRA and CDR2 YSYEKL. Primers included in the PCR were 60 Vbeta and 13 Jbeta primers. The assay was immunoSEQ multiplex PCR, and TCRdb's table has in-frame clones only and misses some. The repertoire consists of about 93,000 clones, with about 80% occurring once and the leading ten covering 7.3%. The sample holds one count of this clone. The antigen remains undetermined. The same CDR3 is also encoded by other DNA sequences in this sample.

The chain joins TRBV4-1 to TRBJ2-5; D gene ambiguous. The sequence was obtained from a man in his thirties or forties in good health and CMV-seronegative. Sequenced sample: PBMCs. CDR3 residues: CASSQVRETQYF. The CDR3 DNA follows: TGCGCCAGCAGCCAAGTCCGGGAGACCCAGTACTTC.